The present entry profiles one TCR beta chain with its context. Its antigen is not known. Constant-segment primers were used for 5'RACE, and the resulting TCR alpha and TCR beta cDNA libraries carried sample barcodes and UMIs. Each CDR3 protein gets one entry after TCRdb re-called the 5' RACE reads with MiXCR. The top ten clones hold about an eighth of a sample with 350,000 or so distinct CDR3 sequences, around 20% of them seen once. The record originates from a study of T-cell memory formation after mild COVID-19. Study as a whole: Largely, the TCR clusters proved donor specific. Study-level findings and limits: Clones shrinking between day 15 and 85 showed a balanced CD4/CD8 split, and those that grew later tilted toward CD4+. The main location of contracting CD4+ clones was CM and EM, and that of contracting CD8+ clones was EMRA.

The CDR3 has 15 amino acids. Germline V gene data show CDR1 as DFQATT and CDR2 as SNEGSKA (reference sequence). V lost 5 bases to trimming and J lost 3 bases; unmatched junction nucleotides: 12. This sequence joins TRBV20-1 and TRBJ1-2; 7 bases line up with TRBD1. This sequence was found in an adult woman who had mild COVID-19 (a few samples of this study predate the infection). Cell type and time point are not known. Material for sequencing was PBMCs or a T cell subset sorted from them (not recorded which). The CDR3 loop is CSAYPPGQNYYGYTF. The CDR3 nucleotides read TGCAGTGCTTATCCCCCGGGACAGAACTACTATGGCTACACCTTC.